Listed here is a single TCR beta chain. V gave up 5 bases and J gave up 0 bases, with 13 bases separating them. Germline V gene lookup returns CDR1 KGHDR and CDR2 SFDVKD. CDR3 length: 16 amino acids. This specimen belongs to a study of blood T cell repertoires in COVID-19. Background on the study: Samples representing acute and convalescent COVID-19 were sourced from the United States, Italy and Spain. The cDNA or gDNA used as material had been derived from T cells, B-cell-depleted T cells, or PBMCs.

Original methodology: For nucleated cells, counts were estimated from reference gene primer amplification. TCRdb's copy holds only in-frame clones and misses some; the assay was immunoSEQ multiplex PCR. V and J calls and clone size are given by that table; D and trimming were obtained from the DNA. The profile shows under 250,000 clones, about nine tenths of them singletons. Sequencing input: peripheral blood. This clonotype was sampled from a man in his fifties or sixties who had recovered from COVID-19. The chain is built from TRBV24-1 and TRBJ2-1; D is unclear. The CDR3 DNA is TGTGCCACCAGTGGACTGGGTACTACCTCCTACAATGAGCAGTTCTTC. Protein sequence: CATSGLGTTSYNEQFF.